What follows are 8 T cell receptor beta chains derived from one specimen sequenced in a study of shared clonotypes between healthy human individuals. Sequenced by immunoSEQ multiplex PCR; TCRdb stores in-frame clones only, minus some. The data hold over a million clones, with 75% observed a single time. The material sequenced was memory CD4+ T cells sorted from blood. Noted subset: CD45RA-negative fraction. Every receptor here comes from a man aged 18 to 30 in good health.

The CDR3 region has the DNA TGTGCCAGCAGCCAGACAGTCCCCTATGGCTACACCTTC. It codes for CASSQTVPYGYTF. V usage is TRBV6-6 and J usage is TRBJ1-2; maybe TRBD1 (5 bases). Between the trimmed V and J ends, which lost 6 bases and 4 bases, there was a span of 12 bases. The CDR3 covers 13 residues. The V gene's germline CDR1 is MNHNY and CDR2 SVGAGI (reference sequence).

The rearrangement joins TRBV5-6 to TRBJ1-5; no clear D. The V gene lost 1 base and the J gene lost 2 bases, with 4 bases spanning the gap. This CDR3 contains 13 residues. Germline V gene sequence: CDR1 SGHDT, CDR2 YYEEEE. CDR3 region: CASSLWGNQPQHF. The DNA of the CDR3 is TGTGCCAGCAGCTTGTGGGGCAATCAGCCCCAGCATTTT.

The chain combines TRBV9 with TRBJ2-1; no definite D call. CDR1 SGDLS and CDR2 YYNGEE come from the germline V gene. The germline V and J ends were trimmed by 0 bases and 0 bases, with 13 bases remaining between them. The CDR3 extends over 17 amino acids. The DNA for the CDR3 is TGTGCCAGCAGCGTAGCAGTGACCCTGAGCTCCTACAATGAGCAGTTCTTC. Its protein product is CASSVAVTLSSYNEQFF.

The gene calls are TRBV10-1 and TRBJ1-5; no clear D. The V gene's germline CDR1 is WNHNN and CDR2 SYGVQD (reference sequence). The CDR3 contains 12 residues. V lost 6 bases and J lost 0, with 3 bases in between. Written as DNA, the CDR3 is TGCGCCAGCAGCTATAGCAATCAGCCCCAGCATTTT. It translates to CASSYSNQPQHF.

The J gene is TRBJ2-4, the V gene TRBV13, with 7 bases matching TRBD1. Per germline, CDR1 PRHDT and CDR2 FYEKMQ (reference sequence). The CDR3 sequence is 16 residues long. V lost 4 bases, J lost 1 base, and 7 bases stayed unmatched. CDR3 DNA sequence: TGTGCCAGCAGCTCCCGAAGGGGGCTGGCCAAAAACATTCAGTACTTC. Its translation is CASSSRRGLAKNIQYF. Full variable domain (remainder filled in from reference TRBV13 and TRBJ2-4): AAGVIQSPRHLIKEKRETATLKCYPIPRHDTVYWYQQGPGQDPQFLISFYEKMQSDKGSIPDRFSAQQFSDYHSELNMSSLELGDSALYFCASSSRRGLAKNIQYFGAGTRLSVL.

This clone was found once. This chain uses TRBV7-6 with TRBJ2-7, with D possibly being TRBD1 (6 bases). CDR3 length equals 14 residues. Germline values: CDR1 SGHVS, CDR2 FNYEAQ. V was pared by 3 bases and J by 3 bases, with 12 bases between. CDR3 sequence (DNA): TGTGCCAGCAGCTTGACCTCACAGGGCTACGAGCAGTACTTC. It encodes CASSLTSQGYEQYF. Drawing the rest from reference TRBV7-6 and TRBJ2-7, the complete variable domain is GAGVSQSPRYKVTKRGQDVALRCDPISGHVSLYWYRQALGQGPEFLTYFNYEAQQDKSGLPNDRFSAERPEGSISTLTIQRTEQRDSAMYRCASSLTSQGYEQYFGPGTRLTVT.

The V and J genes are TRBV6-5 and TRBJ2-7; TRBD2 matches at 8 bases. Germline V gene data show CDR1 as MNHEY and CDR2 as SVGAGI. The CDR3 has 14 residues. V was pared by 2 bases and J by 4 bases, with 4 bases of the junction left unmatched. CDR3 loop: CASSYRGGAYEQYF. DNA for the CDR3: TGTGCCAGCAGTTACCGGGGGGGGGCTTACGAGCAGTACTTC.

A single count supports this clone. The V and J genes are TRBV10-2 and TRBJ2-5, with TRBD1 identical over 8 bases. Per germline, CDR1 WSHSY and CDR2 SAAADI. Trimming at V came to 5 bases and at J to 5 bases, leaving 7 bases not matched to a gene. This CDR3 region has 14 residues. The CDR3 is CASSHQGAAETQYF. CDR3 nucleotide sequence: TGCGCCAGCAGTCACCAGGGGGCGGCGGAGACCCAGTACTTC.